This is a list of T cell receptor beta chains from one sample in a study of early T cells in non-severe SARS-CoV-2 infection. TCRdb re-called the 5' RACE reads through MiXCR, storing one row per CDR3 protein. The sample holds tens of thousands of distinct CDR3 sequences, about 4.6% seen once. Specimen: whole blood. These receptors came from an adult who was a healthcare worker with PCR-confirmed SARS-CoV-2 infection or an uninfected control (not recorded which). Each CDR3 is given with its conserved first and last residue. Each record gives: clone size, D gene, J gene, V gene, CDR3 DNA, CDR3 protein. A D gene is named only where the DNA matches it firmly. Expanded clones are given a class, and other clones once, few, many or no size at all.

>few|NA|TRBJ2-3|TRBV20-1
TGCAGTGCTAGTTACCCTCAAGGAGATACGCAGTATTTT
CSASYPQGDTQYF
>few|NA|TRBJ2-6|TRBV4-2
TGTGCCAGCAGCCAAGACACCAGCTCTGGGGCCAACGTCCTGACTTTC
CASSQDTSSGANVLTF
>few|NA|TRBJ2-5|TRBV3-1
TGTGCCAGCAGCCAAGGCGGACAGCGGAGAAGAGAGACCCAGTACTTC
CASSQGGQRRRETQYF
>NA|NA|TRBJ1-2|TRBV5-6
TGTGCCAGCAGCCTAGGACAGTATAACTATGGCTACACCTTC
CASSLGQYNYGYTF
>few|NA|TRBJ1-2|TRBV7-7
TGTGCTAGCAAACCCCTGGAGGCCCTTTATGGCTACACCTTC
CASKPLEALYGYTF
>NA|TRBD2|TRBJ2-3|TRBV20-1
TGCAGTACTAGAGATTCTAGCGGGGGAAGCACAGATACGCAGTATTTT
CSTRDSSGGSTDTQYF
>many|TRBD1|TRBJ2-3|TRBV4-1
TGCGCCAGCAGCCGGGACAGGGCGAGCACAGATACGCAGTATTTT
CASSRDRASTDTQYF
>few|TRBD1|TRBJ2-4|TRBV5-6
TGTGCCAGCAGCTTGTCCACCGCGGGACAGGGCCCAAACATTCAGTACTTC
CASSLSTAGQGPNIQYF
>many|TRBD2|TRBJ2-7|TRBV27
TGTGCCAGCAGGCTCGGGCTAGCGGCGAACTACGAGCAGTACTTC
CASRLGLAANYEQYF
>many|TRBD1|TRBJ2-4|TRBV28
TGTGCCAGCAGTCAGGGACAGCCAGCCAAAAACATTCAGTACTTC
CASSQGQPAKNIQYF
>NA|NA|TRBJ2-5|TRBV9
TGTGCCAGCAGCGTAGAGGCTCATGAAGAGACCCAGTACTTC
CASSVEAHEETQYF
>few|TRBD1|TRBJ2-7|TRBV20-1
TGCAGTGCACGGGACAGGAGTCACGAGCAGTACTTC
CSARDRSHEQYF
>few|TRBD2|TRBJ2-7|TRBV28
TGTGCCAGCAGTCAACGACTAGCGGGTCTTCCCTACGAGCAGTACTTC
CASSQRLAGLPYEQYF
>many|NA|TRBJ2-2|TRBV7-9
TGTGCCAGCAGCAGATCGGGGGAAGGCGGGGAGCTGTTTTTT
CASSRSGEGGELFF
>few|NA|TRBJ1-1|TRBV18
TGTGCCAGCTCACCACCGGAGAACAGGCTTGCCGCTTTCTTT
CASSPPENRLAAFF
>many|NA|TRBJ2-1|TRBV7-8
TGTGCCAGCAGCTTCGCGGGGGCAGGATCCTACAATGAGCAGTTCTTC
CASSFAGAGSYNEQFF
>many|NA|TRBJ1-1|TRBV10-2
TGCGCCAGCAGGGACAAGAACACTGAAGCTTTCTTT
CASRDKNTEAFF